These 11 T cell receptor beta chains came from one sample sequenced in a study of OX40 agonist ivuxolimab in advanced cancers. The assay was immunoSEQ multiplex PCR, and TCRdb's table has in-frame clones only and misses some. The data show under 80,000 clones, around nine tenths seen once. The sample was CD4+ or CD8+ T cells sorted from blood, taken in a trial of the OX40 agonist ivuxolimab. Source of these receptors: an adult with an advanced solid tumor such as melanoma, head and neck, liver or kidney cancer.

This clone was seen only a few times. The rearrangement uses TRBV18 and TRBJ1-5, with TRBD1 matching 9 bases. Trimming took 6 bases from V and 5 from J; bases not matched to a gene: 5. The CDR3 consists of 14 residues. Germline V gives CDR1 KGHSH, CDR2 LQKENI. Here the CDR3 reads CASSSRTGDQPQHF. DNA of the CDR3: TGTGCCAGCTCGAGTAGGACAGGGGATCAGCCCCAGCATTTT.

The chain links TRBV19 to TRBJ1-1, with D perhaps TRBD1 (5 bases). V lost 5 bases to trimming and J lost 6 bases, with 13 bases between them. The CDR3 extends over 13 amino acids. Germline V gives CDR1 LNHDA, CDR2 SQIVND (reference sequence). The CDR3 is CASSHRRDSEAFF. The CDR3 DNA reads TGTGCCAGTAGTCACCGAAGGGACTCTGAAGCTTTCTTT.

This sequence joins TRBV15 and TRBJ1-1; 9 bases line up with TRBD1. The CDR3 totals 13 residues. The V gene's germline CDR1 is LNHNV and CDR2 YYDKDF (reference sequence). J was trimmed by 11 bases and V by 3 bases; bases with no gene match: 7. The CDR3 nucleotides are TGTGCCACCAGCAGGGGACAGGGTCTAATGGCTTTCTTT. It encodes CATSRGQGLMAFF.

The chain uses TRBV6-5 and TRBJ1-1; TRBD1 might be the D (6 bases). V gave up 10 bases and J gave up 3 bases, with 18 bases separating them. The CDR3 contains 14 residues. Germline CDR1 reads MNHEY; CDR2 reads SVGAGI. CDR3 bases: TGTGCCACCCTTCAGGATGGGGGGCACACTGAAGCTTTCTTT. Its protein product is CATLQDGGHTEAFF.

The rearrangement uses TRBV18 and TRBJ1-1; 7 nucleotides align to TRBD1. CDR1 KGHSH and CDR2 LQKENI come from the germline V gene. The ends lost 2 bases at V and 4 bases at J; junction bases unmatched: 7. The CDR3 spans 15 residues. The CDR3 bases are TGTGCCAGCTCACCATTCGAGGGGGCCAGCACTGAAGCTTTCTTT. This encodes CASSPFEGASTEAFF. The full variable domain, rest sourced from reference TRBV18 and TRBJ1-1, is NAGVMQNPRHLVRRRGQEARLRCSPMKGHSHVYWYRQLPEEGLKFMVYLQKENIIDESGMPKERFSAEFPKEGPSILRIQQVVRGDSAAYFCASSPFEGASTEAFFGQGTRLTVV.

This chain links TRBV6-4 with TRBJ1-5; D is perhaps TRBD1 (5 bases). Germline V lookup: CDR1 MRHNA, CDR2 SNTAGT. The V end lost 3 bases, the J end lost 9 bases, and 12 bases lay between the germline ends. There are 13 residues in the CDR3. CDR3 loop: CASSEEAGGPQHF. CDR3 bases: TGTGCCAGCAGTGAGGAAGCGGGGGGGCCCCAGCATTTT.

The rearrangement uses TRBV6-1 and TRBJ1-2; 7 positions agree with TRBD1. V lost 0 bases and J lost 2; bases outside the gene matches: 9. The CDR3 consists of 17 residues. Germline lookup yields CDR1 MNHNS and CDR2 SASEGT. CDR3 in DNA: TGTGCCAGCAGTGAAGCCCGGAGGGGGCTGTTGAACTATGGCTACACCTTC. Amino acid sequence: CASSEARRGLLNYGYTF.

This clone was picked up a small number of times. The rearrangement joins TRBV4-3 to TRBJ2-1; 10 bases are a match to TRBD1. CDR3 length equals 16 residues. Germline-derived CDR1 and CDR2 are LGHNA and YSLEER. V dropped 3 bases and J dropped 9; count of bases not matched to a gene: 11. CDR3 amino acids: CASSQPDRGLGGEQFF. The CDR3 DNA sequence: TGCGCCAGCAGCCAGCCTGACAGGGGGCTAGGCGGTGAGCAGTTCTTC.

This rearrangement joins TRBV5-1 to TRBJ1-5; the D is unclear. The CDR3 totals 13 residues. V was pared by 0 bases and J by 11 bases, with 12 bases between. Germline CDR1 and CDR2: SGHRS and YFSETQ. CDR3 amino acids: CASSLEGGRTQHF. CDR3 coding DNA: TGCGCCAGCAGCTTGGAAGGAGGTAGGACCCAGCATTTT. Full variable domain (missing parts from reference TRBV5-1 and TRBJ1-5): KAGVTQTPRYLIKTRGQQVTLSCSPISGHRSVSWYQQTPGQGLQFLFEYFSETQRNKGNFPGRFSGRQFSNSRSEMNVSTLELGDSALYLCASSLEGGRTQHFGDGTRLSIL.

DNA for the CDR3: TGCAGCGTTGATTCAGGGAACACTGAAGCTTTCTTT. It is translated as CSVDSGNTEAFF. The rearrangement links TRBV29-1 to TRBJ1-1; D is undetermined. This CDR3 is built from 12 residues. The V and J ends lost 3 bases and 1 base respectively, with 6 bases between them. The germline V gene has CDR1 SQVTM and CDR2 ANQGSEA.

This rearrangement joins TRBV5-1 to TRBJ2-2; 8 bases fit TRBD2. V dropped 5 bases and J dropped 8; count of bases not matched to a gene: 14. This CDR3 is 16 amino acids long. Germline V gives CDR1 SGHRS, CDR2 YFSETQ. CDR3 sequence: CASSPGTSGLRGELFF. The CDR3 bases are TGCGCCAGCAGTCCCGGGACTAGTGGATTGAGAGGGGAGCTGTTTTTT.